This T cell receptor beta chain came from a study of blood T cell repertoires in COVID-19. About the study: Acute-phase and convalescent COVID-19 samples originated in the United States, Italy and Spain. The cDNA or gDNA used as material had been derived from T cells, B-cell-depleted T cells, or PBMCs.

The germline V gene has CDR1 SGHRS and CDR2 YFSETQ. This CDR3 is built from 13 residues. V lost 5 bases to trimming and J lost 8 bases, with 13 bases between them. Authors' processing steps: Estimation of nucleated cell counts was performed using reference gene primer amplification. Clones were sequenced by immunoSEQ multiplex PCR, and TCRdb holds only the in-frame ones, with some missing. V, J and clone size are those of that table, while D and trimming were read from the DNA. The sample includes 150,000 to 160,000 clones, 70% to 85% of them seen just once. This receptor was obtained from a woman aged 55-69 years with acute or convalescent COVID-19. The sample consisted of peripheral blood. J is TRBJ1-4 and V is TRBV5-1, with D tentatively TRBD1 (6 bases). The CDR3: CASRGQGLEKLFF. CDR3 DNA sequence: TGCGCCAGCAGGGGGCAGGGGTTGGAAAAACTGTTTTTT.